This T cell receptor beta chain derives from a study of cytomegalovirus exposure and HLA in healthy donors. With 0 bases removed from V and 7 bases from J, the gap between germline ends came to 8 bases. Per germline, CDR1 SGDLS and CDR2 YYNGEE. This CDR3 comprises 12 residues. Study findings and constraints: As confirmed in vitro, a few CMV-associated chains were specific for CMV antigens.

Separate from the approximately 700-subject first cohort was the roughly 130-subject validation cohort, to which the donors belonged. Using immunoSEQ multiplex PCR, the repertoire was profiled, and TCRdb retains in-frame clones only, with some absent. The sample has approximately 160,000 clones; around 85% are singletons. For this clone: Its antigen is undetermined.

This chain joins TRBV9 and TRBJ2-7, with D perhaps matching TRBD1 (5 bases). The receptor comes from a woman in her 30s in good health and CMV-seronegative. Sequences were obtained from PBMCs. The CDR3 spells CASSVAAGEQYF. DNA for the CDR3: TGTGCCAGCAGCGTAGCCGCAGGGGAGCAGTACTTC.